The 19 T cell receptor beta chains in this list originate from one sample, sequenced in a study of blood T cells in healthy people across ages. Using a J-beta primer mix together with a sample-barcoded 5' primer, a second PCR was run for about 6 to 11 cycles. TCRdb called the 5' RACE reads again in MiXCR, with one record for every CDR3 protein. There are 780,000 or so distinct CDR3 sequences in the sample; approximately 53% occur only once, and about 42% lies in the top ten. The sequenced sample consisted of blood. These receptors all come from a man older than 75 in good health.

V and J are TRBV5-1 and TRBJ2-3, with TRBD2 matching 8 bases. The CDR3 runs 16 residues. Trimming cost V 1 base and J 0 bases; bases outside gene matches: 4. Germline lookup yields CDR1 SGHRS and CDR2 YFSETQ. This CDR3 reads CASSLLSSGSTDTQYF. In DNA, the CDR3 is TGCGCCAGCAGCTTGCTGTCTAGCGGGAGCACAGATACGCAGTATTTT.

This clonotype was recorded a few times. J is TRBJ2-5 and V is TRBV15; a weak D match, TRBD1 (5 bases). The CDR3 runs 12 residues. Trimming took off 3 bases at V and 11 bases at J, with 13 bases between the two ends. Germline V CDR1 and CDR2: LNHNV, YYDKDF (reference sequence). Here the CDR3 DNA reads TGTGCCACCAGCAGGGACACCACCGGGCAGTACTTC. As protein: CATSRDTTGQYF.

Notes on this clonotype: One junction end does not reproduce the germline sequence, and a read error may be involved. The genes are TRBV11-2 and TRBJ2-5; tentatively, D is TRBD1 (6 bases). Looked up from germline, CDR1 is SGHAT and CDR2 is FQNNGV. The CDR3 extends over 18 amino acids. The CDR3: CASSNRAVTGVVQGTQYF. For the CDR3, the DNA is TGTGCCAGCAGCAATCGAGCGGTGACAGGAGTAGTCCAAGGGACCCAGTACTTC.

As to this clonotype: Lacking the conserved final phenylalanine or tryptophan, this CDR3 likely reflects a read error. The chain is built from TRBV20-1 and TRBJ2-1; 9 nucleotides line up with TRBD1. V was pared by 5 bases and J by 5 bases, with 4 bases of the junction left unmatched. Germline values: CDR1 DFQATT, CDR2 SNEGSKA (reference sequence). The CDR3 loop spans 13 amino acids. The CDR3 nucleotides read TGCAGTGCTGGACAGGGGCGCGACAATGAGCAGTTCTGC. Amino acids: CSAGQGRDNEQFC.

There are a few counts of this clonotype. This sequence joins TRBV6-1 and TRBJ2-2; D uncertain. Between the trimmed V and J ends, which lost 2 bases and 4 bases, there was a span of 17 bases. The CDR3 sequence is 17 residues long. Germline values: CDR1 MNHNS, CDR2 SASEGT. Here the CDR3 DNA reads TGTGCCAGCAGTGAATCTTTTCGCCATCATGTCACCGGGGAGCTGTTTTTT. Its protein is CASSESFRHHVTGELFF.

The V and J genes are TRBV29-1 and TRBJ1-4; no clear D gene. Germline V gives CDR1 SQVTM, CDR2 ANQGSEA. The V gene lost 5 bases and the J gene lost 7 bases, with 17 bases spanning the gap. There are 14 residues in the CDR3. CDR3: CSVSGKPGIEKLFF. The CDR3 DNA sequence: TGCAGCGTTTCAGGAAAACCCGGTATTGAAAAACTGTTTTTT.

The rearrangement joins TRBV25-1 to TRBJ1-1; 7 bases match TRBD1. This CDR3 has 15 residues. The J segment lost 1 base and the V segment lost 5 bases, leaving 7 bases of the junction unmatched. Germline CDR1 MGHDK, CDR2 SYGVNS. The CDR3 region has the DNA TGTGCCAGCAGTCCTTACAGGGGCGAGAACACTGAAGCTTTCTTT. Translating it yields CASSPYRGENTEAFF.

The V call is TRBV9, the J call TRBJ2-3, with D perhaps matching TRBD1 (6 bases). Germline values: CDR1 SGDLS, CDR2 YYNGEE. The V end lost 4 bases, the J end lost 5 bases, and 14 bases lay between the germline ends. CDR3 length: 14 amino acids. The DNA for the CDR3 is TGTGCCAGCAGCCCCAGGGGTAGCCGAGATACGCAGTATTTT. Protein sequence: CASSPRGSRDTQYF.

This clonotype was seen more than once but under ten times. The V gene is TRBV27, the J gene TRBJ2-1; D not resolved. V was shortened by 6 bases and J by 6 bases, with 9 bases between the two germline ends. Per germline, CDR1 MNHEY and CDR2 SMNVEV (reference sequence). The length of the CDR3 is 12 residues. The CDR3 nucleotides are TGTGCCAGCAGACTCTCGGGCAATGAGCAGTTCTTC. Translation: CASRLSGNEQFF.

The chain carries TRBV20-1 and TRBJ2-1; D tentatively reads TRBD1 or TRBD2 (5 bases each). The germline CDR1 and CDR2 sequences are DFQATT and SNEGSKA (reference sequence). This CDR3 has 17 amino acids. Trimming removed 1 base at V and 0 bases at J, with 16 bases between. The CDR3 sequence is CSARVVEGQGSYNEQFF. CDR3 DNA: TGCAGTGCTAGAGTCGTCGAGGGCCAGGGCTCCTACAATGAGCAGTTCTTC.

CDR3 in amino acids: CSVQDGISYEQYF. The CDR3 DNA sequence: TGCAGTGTTCAGGACGGGATTTCCTACGAGCAGTACTTC. J is TRBJ2-7 and V is TRBV20-1, with D possibly being TRBD2 (5 bases). The V gene's germline CDR1 is DFQATT and CDR2 SNEGSKA (reference sequence). This CDR3 has 13 residues. The V end lost 7 bases, the J end lost 1 base, and 14 bases lay between the germline ends.

This clonotype was seen only a few times. This chain connects TRBV2 to TRBJ2-7; 7 bases map to TRBD2. CDR3 length equals 15 residues. J lost 2 bases, V lost 7 bases, and 11 bases had no gene match. Germline V gene lookup returns CDR1 SNHLY and CDR2 FYNNEI. The CDR3 loop is CASNMLSGTTYEQYF. CDR3 nucleotides: TGTGCCAGCAACATGCTTTCTGGGACTACCTACGAGCAGTACTTC.

This chain uses TRBV18 with TRBJ2-3; TRBD2 matches 11 bases. CDR3 length: 14 residues. V lost 7 bases, J lost 7 bases, and 7 bases stayed unmatched. Germline values: CDR1 KGHSH, CDR2 LQKENI. The CDR3 region is CASLGTSGTYTQYF. The DNA for the CDR3 is TGTGCCAGCTTAGGGACTAGCGGCACCTATACGCAGTATTTT.

This clonotype was seen more than once but under ten times. The genes are TRBV6-2 or TRBV6-3 and TRBJ2-7; D gene uncertain. CDR1 and CDR2 (germline): MNHEY, SVGEGT. V lost 0 bases and J lost 3, with 3 bases in between. The CDR3 sequence is 12 residues long. CDR3 nucleotide sequence: TGTGCCAGCAGTTACTCTCTCTACGAGCAGTACTTC. Translated: CASSYSLYEQYF.

A few counts support this clonotype. The genes are TRBV30 and TRBJ1-1; 8 nucleotides match TRBD1. The ends lost 3 bases at V and 6 bases at J; junction bases unmatched: 9. Germline V gene data show CDR1 as GTSNPN and CDR2 as SVGIG (reference sequence). There are 14 residues in the CDR3. For the CDR3, the DNA is TGTGCCTGGAGCGGGGGACAGGTTGAGCCTGAAGCTTTCTTT. Protein sequence: CAWSGGQVEPEAFF.

The rearrangement links TRBV12-3 or TRBV12-4 to TRBJ2-2, with TRBD2 identical over 11 bases. V shed 0 bases and J 3 bases; nucleotides not matched to a gene: 9. This CDR3 comprises 19 residues. This chain's CDR3 is CASSLARSSGRLHTGELFF. CDR3 nucleotides: TGTGCCAGCAGTTTAGCGCGGTCTAGCGGGAGGCTTCACACCGGGGAGCTGTTTTTT.

This rearrangement joins TRBV4-2 to TRBJ1-2, with D possibly matching TRBD1 (6 bases). V dropped 2 bases and J dropped 8 bases, with 12 bases sitting between them. This CDR3 is built from 13 residues. Germline-derived CDR1 and CDR2 are LGHNA and YNFKEQ. Here the CDR3 reads CASSQLQGDGYTF. The CDR3 bases are TGTGCCAGCAGCCAACTACAGGGCGACGGCTACACCTTC.

J is TRBJ2-3 and V is TRBV7-3, with 14 nucleotides matching TRBD2. The trim removed 5 bases at V and 5 bases at J, leaving 6 bases unmatched. The CDR3 length is 16 residues. The germline CDR1 and CDR2 sequences are SGHTA and FQGTGA. The CDR3 DNA is TGTGCCAGCAGCACCGGGACTAGCGGGAGTAAAGATACGCAGTATTTT. It is translated as CASSTGTSGSKDTQYF.

This chain uses TRBV4-2 with TRBJ2-5, with D perhaps matching TRBD1 (5 bases). The DNA end lines up better with TRBJ2-7; the J call may be wrong. The germline V gene has CDR1 LGHNA and CDR2 YNFKEQ. The CDR3 runs 13 residues. As DNA, the CDR3 is TGTGCCAGCAGTCCCAGGGTATCGTTCGAGCAGTACTTC. This sequence encodes CASSPRVSFEQYF.